The 17 T cell receptor beta chains below were found in one sample sequenced in a study of blood T cell repertoires in COVID-19. Measured with immunoSEQ multiplex PCR; TCRdb has only the in-frame clones, and not every one. In the table there are about 300,000 clones, approximately 90% of which are singletons. Sequencing input: peripheral blood. These receptors were taken from a woman between 50 and 59 years old with COVID-19, enrolled during active disease.

This clone was seen a single time. CDR3 loop: CASSQDPRGSGANVLTF. The CDR3 DNA sequence: TGCGCCAGCAGCCAAGATCCTAGAGGCTCTGGGGCCAACGTCCTGACTTTC. The V and J genes are TRBV4-3 and TRBJ2-6; the D is unclear. In germline, CDR1 is LGHNA, CDR2 YSLEER. Trimming cost V 0 bases and J 0 bases, with 9 bases left between them. This CDR3 spans 17 amino acids.

V and J are TRBV7-2 and TRBJ2-3; 9 positions agree with TRBD2. The V gene's germline CDR1 is SGHTA and CDR2 FQGNSA. Unmatched junction bases numbered 2, after V lost 1 base and J lost 0 bases. There are 16 residues in the CDR3. This chain's CDR3 is CASSLGLAESTDTQYF. In DNA, the CDR3 is TGTGCCAGCAGCTTAGGACTAGCGGAAAGCACAGATACGCAGTATTTT.

V gene TRBV3-1 (or the pseudogene TRBV3-2) combines with J gene TRBJ1-4; TRBD1 is a possible D gene (5 bases). From germline, CDR1 is LGHDT and CDR2 YNNKEL (reference sequence). CDR3 length: 16 amino acids. V was trimmed by 3 bases and J by 5 bases, leaving 16 bases between them. Here the CDR3 reads CASSQNPGGANEKLFF. In DNA, the CDR3 is TGTGCCAGCAGCCAGAATCCCGGGGGAGCGAATGAAAAACTGTTTTTT.

The chain uses TRBV4-1 and TRBJ2-1; TRBD1 might be the D (5 bases). CDR1 MGHRA and CDR2 YSYEKL come from the germline V gene. V lost 3 bases and J 7 bases, leaving 16 bases between the germline ends. CDR3 length: 15 amino acids. This CDR3 reads CASSQLVGLPNEQFF. In nucleotides, the CDR3 is TGCGCCAGCAGCCAGCTTGTGGGGCTACCTAATGAGCAGTTCTTC.

J is TRBJ2-1 and V is TRBV27, with 8 positions matching TRBD1. The CDR3 covers 14 residues. In germline, CDR1 is MNHEY, CDR2 SMNVEV (reference sequence). Trimming took 7 bases from V and 2 from J; bases not matched to a gene: 4. CDR3: CASTTGGPYNEQFF. In DNA form, the CDR3 reads TGTGCCAGCACCACAGGGGGTCCCTACAATGAGCAGTTCTTC.

Only a few counts were recorded for this clone. The chain couples TRBV21-1 to TRBJ1-1; the table's D call TRBD1 went unverified against the DNA. TRBV21-1 is shown as a pseudogene. The CDR3 runs to 14 residues. CDR3 sequence (DNA): TGTGCCAGCAGCTACCGGGACAGGAACACTGAAGCTTTCTTT. Amino acids: CASSYRDRNTEAFF.

The chain combines TRBV11-2 with TRBJ2-1, with TRBD2 matching 8 bases. The V gene end was trimmed by 5 bases and the J gene end by 7 bases; junction bases not matched to a gene: 7. Per germline, CDR1 SGHAT and CDR2 FQNNGV. The CDR3 length is 14 residues. The CDR3 nucleotides read TGTGCCAGCAGCCCCTCGCTAGCGGGTAATGAGCAGTTCTTC. This encodes CASSPSLAGNEQFF.

The chain recombines TRBV6-2 or TRBV6-3 with TRBJ2-3; 7 bases map to TRBD1. CDR1 MNHEY and CDR2 SVGEGT come from the germline V gene. V lost 5 bases, J lost 2 bases, and 1 base stayed unmatched. CDR3 length: 13 residues. This CDR3 is CASSRGPTDTQYF. The CDR3 bases are TGTGCCAGCAGTAGGGGGCCCACAGATACGCAGTATTTT.

Here the CDR3 DNA reads TGTGCCAGCAGTCGGAAGACTAGCGGAACCCAAGAGACCCAGTACTTC. Translation: CASSRKTSGTQETQYF. This rearrangement joins TRBV27 to TRBJ2-5; 9 nucleotides match TRBD2. Trimming took 5 bases from V and 1 from J; bases not matched to a gene: 8. Germline V gene data show CDR1 as MNHEY and CDR2 as SMNVEV (reference sequence). The CDR3 sequence is 16 residues long.

The rearrangement uses TRBV19 and TRBJ2-7, with D possibly TRBD1 on 6 matching bases. This CDR3 region has 15 residues. CDR1 LNHDA and CDR2 SQIVND come from the germline V gene (reference sequence). Trimming pared 3 bases from V and 0 bases from J, leaving 12 bases between. DNA of the CDR3: TGTGCCAGTAGTATGGACAGCCAAGTCTCCTACGAGCAGTACTTC. Amino acid sequence: CASSMDSQVSYEQYF.

The V gene is TRBV5-1, the J gene TRBJ1-2; tentative D call: TRBD1 (6 bases). Germline CDR1 and CDR2: SGHRS and YFSETQ. The V and J ends lost 3 bases and 2 bases respectively, with 11 bases between them. The CDR3 extends over 14 amino acids. The CDR3 DNA follows: TGCGCCAGCAGCTCCTATGGACAGAACTATGGCTACACCTTC. Its protein is CASSSYGQNYGYTF.

This chain links TRBV5-1 with TRBJ1-1; 8 nucleotides agree with TRBD1. V shed 3 bases, J shed 6 bases, and the junction held 13 bases outside the gene matches. The CDR3 length is 16 residues. Germline loops: CDR1 SGHRS, CDR2 YFSETQ. The CDR3 loop is CASSYRQGPPRAEAFF. The CDR3 DNA reads as TGCGCCAGCAGCTACCGACAGGGGCCACCGCGGGCTGAAGCTTTCTTT.

The chain couples TRBV7-2 to TRBJ2-1; 7 nucleotides line up with TRBD2. The CDR3 runs to 19 residues. In germline, CDR1 is SGHTA, CDR2 FQGNSA. The V segment lost 1 base and the J segment 1 base; nucleotides outside the gene matches: 13. CDR3 protein: CASSLVGYGAGRSYNEQFF. The CDR3 DNA follows: TGTGCCAGCAGCTTAGTCGGCTATGGAGCGGGAAGATCCTACAATGAGCAGTTCTTC.

The V and J genes are TRBV6-2 or TRBV6-3 and TRBJ2-1, with D tentatively TRBD2 (6 bases). The germline V gene encodes CDR1 MNHEY and CDR2 SVGEGT. V gave up 0 bases and J gave up 8 bases, with 17 bases separating them. The CDR3 runs to 16 residues. The CDR3 nucleotides read TGTGCCAGCAGTTACTCGAGAACTAGCTACGGGTATGAGCAGTTCTTC. Translating it yields CASSYSRTSYGYEQFF.

This clone has just one count. The chain combines TRBV3-1 (or the pseudogene TRBV3-2) with TRBJ1-4, with D possibly being TRBD1 (5 bases). In germline, CDR1 is LGHDT, CDR2 YNNKEL (reference sequence). The CDR3 is made up of 15 amino acids. Trimming took off 5 bases at V and 3 bases at J, with 13 bases between the two ends. CDR3 region: CASSLYRPSNEKLFF. CDR3 DNA sequence: TGTGCCAGCAGCTTGTACAGGCCGTCTAATGAAAAACTGTTTTTT.

A note on this clone: Other nucleotide sequences from this sample produce the same CDR3. The gene calls are TRBV29-1 and TRBJ1-1; D may be TRBD1 (6 bases). Germline values: CDR1 SQVTM, CDR2 ANQGSEA. The CDR3 has 14 amino acids. V was pared by 4 bases and J by 0 bases, with 12 bases between. CDR3 DNA sequence: TGCAGCGTTGGAGACAGGCACCTGAACACTGAAGCTTTCTTT. This codes for CSVGDRHLNTEAFF.

The rearrangement joins TRBV6-6 to TRBJ2-3; TRBD1 matches at 10 bases. The CDR3 length is 18 residues. The germline gives CDR1 MNHNY, CDR2 SVGAGI (reference sequence). J lost 6 bases, V lost 5 bases, and 17 bases had no gene match. The CDR3 region is CASSPDRGRLVSGDTQYF. The CDR3 region has the DNA TGTGCCAGCAGTCCCGACAGGGGGCGACTAGTTTCTGGGGATACGCAGTATTTT.